The 5 T cell receptor beta chains presented below share a single source sample, sequenced in a study of neurological immune-mediated disorders. TCRdb reprocessed the 5' RACE reads via MiXCR and lists one record per CDR3 protein. The sample shows tens of thousands of distinct CDR3 sequences, less than 5.5% of them seen only once. The material sequenced was PBMCs. The origin of the receptors is a man younger than 45 with multiple sclerosis.

In its sample, this clonotype was seen many times. This sequence joins TRBV20-1 and TRBJ2-3, with D possibly TRBD1 on 5 matching bases. CDR1 and CDR2 (germline): DFQATT, SNEGSKA (reference sequence). The germline V and J ends were trimmed by 5 bases and 0 bases, with 15 bases remaining between them. The CDR3 consists of 15 residues. CDR3 loop: CSAANRQKSTDTQYF. CDR3 coding DNA: TGCAGTGCTGCAAACCGACAGAAAAGCACAGATACGCAGTATTTT.

The table lists this clonotype with many counts. This chain joins TRBV20-1 and TRBJ1-6; tentative D call: TRBD1 (6 bases). The germline gives CDR1 DFQATT, CDR2 SNEGSKA (reference sequence). Deletions cut 5 bases from V and 0 bases from J, with 17 bases between. This CDR3 is built from 17 residues. The DNA of the CDR3 is TGCAGTGCTCGTCGGGACAAATCGAGCTCCTATAATTCACCCCTCCACTTT. This encodes CSARRDKSSSYNSPLHF.

By sample share, this clonotype is medium-sized. This chain uses TRBV12-3 or TRBV12-4 with TRBJ1-1; the D is unclear. The length of the CDR3 is 13 residues. V shed 1 base and J shed 3 bases, with 6 bases lying between them. CDR3 region: CASSLGPDTEAFF. CDR3 DNA sequence: TGTGCCAGCAGTTTAGGCCCTGACACTGAAGCTTTCTTT.

This clonotype has at least ten counts. CDR3 bases: TGCGCCAGCAGCTTGCGCGCCTCGAACACCGGGGAGCTGTTTTTT. This sequence encodes CASSLRASNTGELFF. V is TRBV5-1 and J is TRBJ2-2; D is ambiguous. V gave up 1 base and J gave up 0 bases, with 7 bases separating them. The CDR3 extends over 15 amino acids. Germline V gene sequence: CDR1 SGHRS, CDR2 YFSETQ.

This clonotype has at least ten counts. The chain joins TRBV5-6 to TRBJ1-4, with D possibly TRBD1 on 5 matching bases. Between the trimmed V and J ends, which lost 3 bases and 6 bases, there was a span of 6 bases. This CDR3 is 12 amino acids long. CDR1 is SGHDT and CDR2 is YYEEEE in the germline V gene. The CDR3 here is CASSSGHEKLFF. In DNA, the CDR3 is TGTGCCAGCAGCTCGGGACATGAAAAACTGTTTTTT.